This T cell receptor (beta chain) was captured by sequencing in a study of blood T cell repertoires in COVID-19. Study as a whole: The analysed material was cDNA or gDNA that came from T cells, B-cell-depleted T cells, or PBMCs.

Original methodology: How many nucleated cells were present was estimated from reference gene primer amplification. Here immunoSEQ multiplex PCR was the method, and the copy in TCRdb shows in-frame clones only, minus some. That table furnishes V, J and clone size, whereas the DNA furnished D and trimming. The table records around 100,000 clones, 75% to 95% of them present only once. Sequencing was done on a sample of peripheral blood. The TCR was taken from a man between 50 and 59 years old with acute or convalescent COVID-19.

The CDR3 here is CASSPAENNEKLFF. The CDR3 bases are TGTGCCAGCTCACCAGCTGAGAATAATGAAAAACTGTTTTTT. This chain uses TRBV18 with TRBJ1-4; D uncertain. CDR1 KGHSH and CDR2 LQKENI come from the germline V gene. The CDR3 totals 14 residues. The V gene lost 2 bases and the J gene lost 4 bases, with 8 bases spanning the gap.